Included here is one T cell receptor (beta chain) sequence, with context. Its specificity is not known. CDR1 DFQATT and CDR2 SNEGSKA come from the germline V gene (reference sequence). V was clipped by 4 bases and J by 6 bases, with 20 bases between them. The CDR3 has 15 residues. The sample originates from a study of blood T cells in healthy people across ages. Study background: Through template switching, about one barcoded beta molecule was captured per two T cells, as measured in model experiments. General study findings and limits: In these data, TCR beta diversity tracked strongly with naive T cell percentage.

Alongside a J-beta primer mix, a sample-barcoded 5' primer served in a second PCR lasting roughly 7 to 11 cycles. Every cDNA molecule bore a tag from a template-switch adaptor containing 12 random nucleotides. The study obtained at least 2.5 million CDR3-containing paired-end reads from every sample. TCRdb processed the 5' RACE reads anew with MiXCR; each CDR3 protein has one entry. Here the sample spans just over 1 million distinct CDR3 sequences, 35% to 55% being singletons. This TCR came from a woman aged 55-75 years in good health. The chain recombines TRBV20-1 with TRBJ2-3; D may correspond to TRBD1 or TRBD2 (6 bases each). Sequencing was performed on blood. CDR3 in amino acids: CSATPPGASKDTQYF. For the CDR3, the DNA is TGCAGTGCTACCCCTCCGGGGGCTTCAAAGGATACGCAGTATTTT.